The sequence of this T cell receptor beta chain was determined in a study of blood T cell repertoires in COVID-19. V was pared by 5 bases and J by 8 bases, with 5 bases of the junction left unmatched. CDR1 is MNHNY and CDR2 is SVGAGI in the germline V gene (reference sequence). The CDR3 runs to 12 residues. Recruits, aged about 18 to 95 years, lived in 20 to 30 US areas. The repertoire was sequenced with immunoSEQ multiplex PCR; TCRdb's copy has only in-frame clones and lacks some. The sample lists roughly 200,000 clones; 80% to 90% were seen once. This TCR came from a woman in her 30s who had been exposed to COVID-19. The sequencing sample was made of PBMCs or T cells enriched from blood (not recorded which). This chain uses TRBV6-6 with TRBJ1-2, with 7 positions matching TRBD1. The DNA for the CDR3 is TGTGCCAGCAGTAGGGACAGCCTGGGCTACACCTTC. It translates to CASSRDSLGYTF.